The 23 T cell receptor beta chains given below trace back to one sample, sequenced in a study of blood T cells in healthy people across ages. Sample-barcoded 5' priming and a J-beta primer mix drove a second PCR of 7 to 11 cycles. MiXCR, run by TCRdb on the 5' RACE reads, gives a single entry per CDR3 protein. The table lists 1.5 million to 2 million distinct CDR3 sequences, about 30% of them singletons. The sample taken for sequencing was blood. The source is a woman younger than 45 in good health.

This clonotype was found a few times. The V and J genes are TRBV20-1 and TRBJ1-5; D unclear. With 3 bases removed from V and 0 bases from J, the gap between germline ends came to 6 bases. Germline loops: CDR1 DFQATT, CDR2 SNEGSKA (reference sequence). The CDR3 consists of 13 residues. Written as DNA, the CDR3 is TGCAGTGCTAGTGAGTTTAGCAATCAGCCCCAGCATTTT. It encodes CSASEFSNQPQHF.

This chain uses TRBV7-9 with TRBJ2-1; the D gene is possibly TRBD2 (6 bases). CDR3 size: 16 residues. Germline lookup yields CDR1 SEHNR and CDR2 FQNEAQ (reference sequence). Trimming left V 1 base short and J 0 bases short, with 10 bases between. The CDR3 loop is CASSLVHGSSYNEQFF. The DNA for the CDR3 is TGTGCCAGCAGCTTAGTGCACGGGAGCTCCTACAATGAGCAGTTCTTC.

This clonotype was counted only a few times. The V and J genes are TRBV7-6 and TRBJ2-5; 12 bases agree with TRBD1. V was clipped by 3 bases and J by 6 bases; unmatched bases: 8. This CDR3 spans 16 amino acids. Looked up from germline, CDR1 is SGHVS and CDR2 is FNYEAQ. The CDR3 region has the DNA TGTGCCAGCAGCTTCTCCGGGACAGGGGGCTGGAAGACCCAGTACTTC. Translation: CASSFSGTGGWKTQYF.

Remarks on this clonotype: Given a much more abundant clone one base away, this may be a read error. This rearrangement joins TRBV6-2 or TRBV6-3 to TRBJ2-5; the match to TRBD2 covers 13 bases. Germline assignment: CDR1 MNHEY and CDR2 SVGEGT. CDR3 size: 14 residues. The V gene end was trimmed by 6 bases and the J gene end by 11 bases; junction bases not matched to a gene: 9. In DNA, the CDR3 is TGTGCCAGCAGGAGACTAGCGGGAGGCAACGGGCAGTACTTC. Translated, it gives CASRRLAGGNGQYF.

The chain is built from TRBV15 and TRBJ2-1, with D perhaps given as TRBD1 or TRBD2 (5 bases each). This CDR3 is built from 15 residues. The V end was cut by 1 base, the J end by 5 bases, with 12 bases between. The germline V gene encodes CDR1 LNHNV and CDR2 YYDKDF (reference sequence). The CDR3 DNA is TGTGCCACCAGCAGAGTGAGGGGTCAAAACAATGAGCAGTTCTTC. It is translated as CATSRVRGQNNEQFF.

The rearrangement joins TRBV7-2 to TRBJ2-5, with 12 positions matching TRBD1. This CDR3 region has 14 residues. V lost 0 bases, J lost 11 bases, and 4 bases stayed unmatched. Per the germline V gene, CDR1 is SGHTA and CDR2 is FQGNSA. The CDR3 region is CASSLAGTGGVQYF. CDR3 nucleotides: TGTGCCAGCAGCTTAGCTGGGACAGGGGGCGTGCAGTACTTC.

The chain uses TRBV7-2 and TRBJ2-1; the D gene is possibly TRBD2 (6 bases). V was shortened by 0 bases and J by 7 bases, with 13 bases between the two germline ends. The CDR3 is 15 residues long. The V gene's germline CDR1 is SGHTA and CDR2 FQGNSA. CDR3: CASSLARDGSNEQFF. The DNA of the CDR3 is TGTGCCAGCAGCTTAGCGCGGGACGGCTCAAATGAGCAGTTCTTC. The full variable domain, completed using reference TRBV7-2 and TRBJ2-1, is GAGVSQSPSNKVTEKGKDVELRCDPISGHTALYWYRQSLGQGLEFLIYFQGNSAPDKSGLPSDRFSAERTGGSVSTLTIQRTQQEDSAVYLCASSLARDGSNEQFFGPGTRLTVL.

This clonotype was counted ten times or more. This sequence joins TRBV9 and TRBJ2-4; 8 bases are shared with TRBD1. Germline V gives CDR1 SGDLS, CDR2 YYNGEE. V dropped 1 base and J dropped 6; count of bases not matched to a gene: 3. The CDR3 consists of 14 residues. As DNA, the CDR3 is TGTGCCAGCAGCGTACAGGGGGCAGGAAACATTCAGTACTTC. Translating gives CASSVQGAGNIQYF.

This clonotype has ten or more counts. The rearrangement links TRBV5-1 to TRBJ2-1; D may correspond to TRBD1 or TRBD2 (5 bases each). The V gene's germline CDR1 is SGHRS and CDR2 YFSETQ. CDR3 size: 16 residues. The germline V and J ends were trimmed by 4 bases and 1 base, with 15 bases remaining between them. The CDR3: CASSPEGRLSYNEQFF. As DNA, the CDR3 is TGCGCCAGCAGCCCAGAGGGGCGTTTATCCTACAATGAGCAGTTCTTC.

The V and J genes are TRBV7-9 and TRBJ2-3; 9 nucleotides align to TRBD2. This CDR3 is built from 18 residues. Germline CDR1 is SEHNR and CDR2 is FQNEAQ (reference sequence). Trimming removed 4 bases from V and 4 bases from J; junction bases left unmatched: 15. The CDR3 DNA is TGTGCCAGCAGCTCCAAGGCGGGGCTAGCGGGATGGGCAGATACGCAGTATTTT. Encoded protein: CASSSKAGLAGWADTQYF.

This clonotype showed up many times. This chain connects TRBV18 to TRBJ2-5; 11 bases are shared with TRBD2. Trimming removed 8 bases from V and 0 bases from J; junction bases left unmatched: 8. Germline V lookup: CDR1 KGHSH, CDR2 LQKENI. CDR3 length: 16 residues. DNA of the CDR3: TGTGCCAGCACCACACAGGGACTAGCGGACCAAGAGACCCAGTACTTC. Its protein product is CASTTQGLADQETQYF.

The rearrangement joins TRBV12-3 or TRBV12-4 to TRBJ1-4, with no clear D. CDR3 size: 17 residues. Trimming pared 0 bases from V and 6 bases from J, leaving 17 bases between. The CDR3 coding sequence is TGTGCCAGCAGTTTAGCGCCCGGCGCGGGTCCTGATGAAAAACTGTTTTTT. This codes for CASSLAPGAGPDEKLFF.

The V gene is TRBV20-1, the J gene TRBJ2-2; D is undetermined. The CDR3 covers 14 residues. V was cut by 0 bases and J by 1 base, with 6 bases left in between. CDR1 DFQATT and CDR2 SNEGSKA come from the germline V gene (reference sequence). This CDR3 is CSAREFLNTGELFF. Here the CDR3 DNA reads TGCAGTGCTAGAGAGTTTTTGAACACCGGGGAGCTGTTTTTT.

The rearrangement links TRBV12-3 or TRBV12-4 to TRBJ2-5, with 8 bases aligning to TRBD2. Trimming cost V 5 bases and J 3 bases; bases outside gene matches: 5. The CDR3 sequence is 14 residues long. CDR3 in DNA: TGTGCCAGCAGTCCCGGGACTAGAGAAGAGACCCAGTACTTC. The encoded protein is CASSPGTREETQYF.

Concerning this clonotype: A much larger clone lies one base from this, so it may be a read error. The chain uses TRBV6-2 or TRBV6-3 and TRBJ2-5, with D possibly matching TRBD1 (6 bases). CDR3 length: 13 residues. From germline, CDR1 is MNHEY and CDR2 SVGEGT. V gave up 10 bases and J gave up 5 bases, with 17 bases separating them. The CDR3 region has the DNA TGTGCCAACAACCGACAGGCGGGCGAGACCCAGTACTTC. Protein sequence: CANNRQAGETQYF.

This clonotype was seen more than once but under ten times. The V call is TRBV6-1, the J call TRBJ2-1; 11 nucleotides align to TRBD1. V shed 6 bases, J shed 6 bases, and the junction held 10 bases outside the gene matches. Germline V CDR1 and CDR2: MNHNS, SASEGT. This CDR3 has 16 residues. The CDR3: CASSRWTGGAGNEQFF. The CDR3 DNA reads TGTGCCAGCAGCCGATGGACAGGGGGCGCCGGCAATGAGCAGTTCTTC.

This rearrangement joins TRBV28 to TRBJ1-1; TRBD1 might be the D (6 bases). The CDR3 has 15 amino acids. The V end was cut by 2 bases, the J end by 3 bases, with 13 bases between. CDR1 and CDR2 (germline): MDHEN, SYDVKM. The CDR3 here is CASSLGRRGDTEAFF. The CDR3 bases are TGTGCCAGCAGTTTAGGTCGTAGGGGGGACACTGAAGCTTTCTTT.

This clonotype was detected only a few times. The gene calls are TRBV7-9 and TRBJ1-2, with D perhaps TRBD1 (6 bases). The V end lost 5 bases, the J end lost 8 bases, and 21 bases lay between the germline ends. The CDR3 totals 15 residues. Per the germline V gene, CDR1 is SEHNR and CDR2 is FQNEAQ (reference sequence). The CDR3 sequence: CASSLSERDTRGYTF. In DNA, the CDR3 is TGTGCCAGCAGCCTAAGTGAACGGGACACGCGGGGCTACACCTTC.

The chain couples TRBV20-1 to TRBJ2-4, with TRBD2 matching over 10 bases. The junction had 18 bases not matched to a gene; V was cut back by 6 bases and J by 13 bases. This CDR3 has 15 amino acids. The germline V gene has CDR1 DFQATT and CDR2 SNEGSKA (reference sequence). DNA for the CDR3: TGCAGTGCCCGATCACTAGCGGGGATCTACAATGAGCAGTACTTC. It yields the protein CSARSLAGIYNEQYF.

This clonotype was recorded many times. The chain combines TRBV5-6 with TRBJ2-1; TRBD2 agrees at 7 bases. This CDR3 is 16 amino acids long. From germline, CDR1 is SGHDT and CDR2 YYEEEE. After removal of 0 bases from V and 8 bases from J, the junction contained 11 bases not matched to a gene. CDR3: CASSLALRTRFYEQFF. DNA of the CDR3: TGTGCCAGCAGCTTGGCCTTACGGACTAGATTTTATGAGCAGTTCTTC. The full variable domain, in which reference TRBV5-6 and TRBJ2-1 provide the parts outside the CDR3, is DAGVTQSPTHLIKTRGQQVTLRCSPKSGHDTVSWYQQALGQGPQFIFQYYEEEERQRGNFPDRFSGHQFPNYSSELNVNALLLGDSALYLCASSLALRTRFYEQFFGPGTRLTVL.

This clonotype was seen only a few times. The gene calls are TRBV10-2 and TRBJ1-1; 7 bases fit TRBD1. Germline V gives CDR1 WSHSY, CDR2 SAAADI. With V trimmed by 8 bases and J by 5 bases, 2 bases remained unmatched. The CDR3 consists of 11 residues. CDR3 in DNA: TGCGCCAGCCAGGGGGAAACTGAAGCTTTCTTT. It specifies CASQGETEAFF.

The V call is TRBV18, the J call TRBJ2-1; 8 bases match TRBD2. V shed 5 bases, J shed 7 bases, and the junction held 10 bases outside the gene matches. The CDR3 has 15 residues. Per germline, CDR1 KGHSH and CDR2 LQKENI. CDR3 DNA sequence: TGTGCCAGCTCATCGGGACTAGGATCGAGAAATGAGCAGTTCTTC. This encodes CASSSGLGSRNEQFF.

A remark on this clonotype: The junction does not match germline at one end; this may be a read error. V usage is TRBV29-1 and J usage is TRBJ1-4; no reliable D call. Per the germline V gene, CDR1 is SQVTM and CDR2 is ANQGSEA. The CDR3 runs to 13 residues. The chain's CDR3 is CSVGTATNEKRFF. The DNA for the CDR3 is TGCAGCGTTGGGACTGCAACTAATGAAAAACGGTTTTTT.